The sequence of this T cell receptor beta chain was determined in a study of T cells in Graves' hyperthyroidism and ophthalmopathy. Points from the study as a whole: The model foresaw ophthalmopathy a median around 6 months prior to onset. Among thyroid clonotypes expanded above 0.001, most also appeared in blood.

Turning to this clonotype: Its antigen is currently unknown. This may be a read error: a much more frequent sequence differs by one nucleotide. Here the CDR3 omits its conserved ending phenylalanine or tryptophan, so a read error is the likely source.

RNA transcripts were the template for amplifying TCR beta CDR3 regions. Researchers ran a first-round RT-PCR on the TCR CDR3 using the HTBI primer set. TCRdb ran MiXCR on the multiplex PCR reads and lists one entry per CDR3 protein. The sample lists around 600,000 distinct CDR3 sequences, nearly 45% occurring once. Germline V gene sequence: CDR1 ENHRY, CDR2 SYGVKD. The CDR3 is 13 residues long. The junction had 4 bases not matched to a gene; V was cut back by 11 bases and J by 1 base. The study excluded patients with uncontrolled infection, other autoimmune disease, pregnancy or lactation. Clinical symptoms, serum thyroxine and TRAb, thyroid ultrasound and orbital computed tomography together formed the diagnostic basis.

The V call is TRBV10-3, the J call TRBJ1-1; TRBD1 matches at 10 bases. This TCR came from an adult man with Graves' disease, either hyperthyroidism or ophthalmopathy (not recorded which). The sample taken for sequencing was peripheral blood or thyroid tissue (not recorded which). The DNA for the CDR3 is TGTGCCTCGACAGGGGGCCGGAACACTGAAGCTTTCCTT. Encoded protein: CASTGGRNTEAFL.